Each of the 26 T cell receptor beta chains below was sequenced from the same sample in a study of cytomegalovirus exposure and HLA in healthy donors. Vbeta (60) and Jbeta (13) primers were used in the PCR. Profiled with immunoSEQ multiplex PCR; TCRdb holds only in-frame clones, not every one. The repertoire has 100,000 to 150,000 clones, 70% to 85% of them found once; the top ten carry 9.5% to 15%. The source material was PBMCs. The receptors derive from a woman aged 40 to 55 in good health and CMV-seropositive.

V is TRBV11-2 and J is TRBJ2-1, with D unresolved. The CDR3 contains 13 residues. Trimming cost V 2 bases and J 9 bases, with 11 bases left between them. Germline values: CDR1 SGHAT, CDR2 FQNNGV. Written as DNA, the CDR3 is TGTGCCAGCAGCTTATCGTTTCTATCTGAGCAGTTCTTC. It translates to CASSLSFLSEQFF.

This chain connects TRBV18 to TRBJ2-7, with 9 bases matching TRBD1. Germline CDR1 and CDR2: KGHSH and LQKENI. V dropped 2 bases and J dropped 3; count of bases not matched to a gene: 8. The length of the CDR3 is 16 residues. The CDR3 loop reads CASSPNRGPNFYEQYF. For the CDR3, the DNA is TGTGCCAGCTCACCAAACAGGGGGCCCAACTTCTACGAGCAGTACTTC. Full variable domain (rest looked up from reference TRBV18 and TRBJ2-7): NAGVMQNPRHLVRRRGQEARLRCSPMKGHSHVYWYRQLPEEGLKFMVYLQKENIIDESGMPKERFSAEFPKEGPSILRIQQVVRGDSAAYFCASSPNRGPNFYEQYFGPGTRLTVT.

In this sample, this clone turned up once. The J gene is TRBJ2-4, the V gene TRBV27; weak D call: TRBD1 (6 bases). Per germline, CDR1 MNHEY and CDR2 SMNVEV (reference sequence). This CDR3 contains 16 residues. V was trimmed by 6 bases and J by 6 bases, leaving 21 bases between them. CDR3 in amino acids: CASSRIPTGVGNIQYF. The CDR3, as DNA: TGTGCCAGCAGCCGTATCCCGACAGGCGTGGGAAACATTCAGTACTTC.

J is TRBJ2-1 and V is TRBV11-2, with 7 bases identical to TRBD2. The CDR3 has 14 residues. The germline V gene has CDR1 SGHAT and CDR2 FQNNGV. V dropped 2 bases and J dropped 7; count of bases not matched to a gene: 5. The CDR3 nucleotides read TGTGCCAGCAGCTTAATGGGACTAAGAAATGAGCAGTTCTTC. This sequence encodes CASSLMGLRNEQFF.

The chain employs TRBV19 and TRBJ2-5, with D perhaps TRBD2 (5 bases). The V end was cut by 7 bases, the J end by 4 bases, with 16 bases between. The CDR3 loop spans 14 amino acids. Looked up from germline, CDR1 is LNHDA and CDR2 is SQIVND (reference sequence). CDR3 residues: CASKSGSSLETQYF. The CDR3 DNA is TGTGCCAGTAAGAGTGGGAGTAGCCTAGAGACCCAGTACTTC. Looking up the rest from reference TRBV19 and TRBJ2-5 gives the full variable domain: DGGITQSPKYLFRKEGQNVTLSCEQNLNHDAMYWYRQDPGQGLRLIYYSQIVNDFQKGDIAEGYSVSREKKESFPLTVTSAQKNPTAFYLCASKSGSSLETQYFGPGTRLLVL.

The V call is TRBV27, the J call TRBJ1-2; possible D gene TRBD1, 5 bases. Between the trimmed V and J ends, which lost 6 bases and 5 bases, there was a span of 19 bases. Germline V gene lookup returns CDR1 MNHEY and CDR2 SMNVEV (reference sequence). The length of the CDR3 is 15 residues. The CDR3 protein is CASSTGGRAGYGYTF. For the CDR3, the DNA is TGTGCCAGCAGCACCGGGGGGAGGGCAGGGTATGGCTACACCTTC.

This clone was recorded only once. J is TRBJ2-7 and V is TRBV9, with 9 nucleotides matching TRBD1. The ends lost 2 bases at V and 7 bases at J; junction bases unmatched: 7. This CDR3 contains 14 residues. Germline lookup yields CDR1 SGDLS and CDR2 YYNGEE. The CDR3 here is CASSVGTGSEEQYF. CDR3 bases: TGTGCCAGCAGCGTCGGGACAGGGTCCGAGGAGCAGTACTTC.

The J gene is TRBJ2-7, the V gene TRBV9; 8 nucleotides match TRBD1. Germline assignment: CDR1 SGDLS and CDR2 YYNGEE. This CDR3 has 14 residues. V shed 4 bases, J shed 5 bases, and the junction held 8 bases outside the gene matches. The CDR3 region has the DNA TGTGCCAGCAGCCCGTTACAGGGGGGCCACGAGCAGTACTTC. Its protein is CASSPLQGGHEQYF.

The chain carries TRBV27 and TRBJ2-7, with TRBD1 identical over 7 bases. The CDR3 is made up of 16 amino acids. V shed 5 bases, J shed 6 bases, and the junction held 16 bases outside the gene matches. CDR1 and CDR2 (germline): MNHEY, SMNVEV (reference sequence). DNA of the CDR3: TGTGCCAGCAGTCCGTGGACGGGACAGCTAAGCGTCGAGCAGTACTTC. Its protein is CASSPWTGQLSVEQYF.

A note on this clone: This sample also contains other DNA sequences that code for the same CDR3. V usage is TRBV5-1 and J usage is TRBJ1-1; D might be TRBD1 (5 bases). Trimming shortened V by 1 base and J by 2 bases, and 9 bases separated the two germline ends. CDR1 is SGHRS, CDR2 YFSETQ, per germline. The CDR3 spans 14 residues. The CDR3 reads CASSLQGGNTEAFF. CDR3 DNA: TGCGCCAGCAGCTTGCAGGGAGGCAACACTGAAGCTTTCTTT. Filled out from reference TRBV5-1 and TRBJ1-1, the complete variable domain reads KAGVTQTPRYLIKTRGQQVTLSCSPISGHRSVSWYQQTPGQGLQFLFEYFSETQRNKGNFPGRFSGRQFSNSRSEMNVSTLELGDSALYLCASSLQGGNTEAFFGQGTRLTVV.

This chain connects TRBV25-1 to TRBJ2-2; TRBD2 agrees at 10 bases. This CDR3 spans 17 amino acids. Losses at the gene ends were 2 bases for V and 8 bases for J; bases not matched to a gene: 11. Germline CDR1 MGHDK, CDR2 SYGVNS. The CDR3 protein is CASSEGSAGGPRGELFF. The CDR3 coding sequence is TGTGCCAGCAGTGAAGGGTCAGCGGGAGGGCCTAGGGGGGAGCTGTTTTTT.

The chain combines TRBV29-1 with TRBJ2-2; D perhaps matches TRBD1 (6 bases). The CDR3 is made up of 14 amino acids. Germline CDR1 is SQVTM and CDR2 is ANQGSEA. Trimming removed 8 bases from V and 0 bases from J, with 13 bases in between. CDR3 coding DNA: TGCAGCTCCACCGGGACATCGAACACCGGGGAGCTGTTTTTT. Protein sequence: CSSTGTSNTGELFF.

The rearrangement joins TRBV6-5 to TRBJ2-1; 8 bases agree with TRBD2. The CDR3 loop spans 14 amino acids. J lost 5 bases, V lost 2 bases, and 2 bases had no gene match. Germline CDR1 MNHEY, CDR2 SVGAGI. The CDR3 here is CASSYSGSHNEQFF. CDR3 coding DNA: TGTGCCAGCAGTTACAGCGGGAGCCACAATGAGCAGTTCTTC.

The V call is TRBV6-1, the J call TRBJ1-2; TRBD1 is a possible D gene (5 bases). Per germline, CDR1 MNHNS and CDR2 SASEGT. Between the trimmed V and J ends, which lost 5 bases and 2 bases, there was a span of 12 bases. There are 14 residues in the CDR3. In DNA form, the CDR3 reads TGTGCCAGCAGTCCCTCGGGGGGGAACTATGGCTACACCTTC. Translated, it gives CASSPSGGNYGYTF.

CDR3 sequence reads: CASSKGHHYGYTF. Here the CDR3 DNA reads TGCGCCAGCAGCAAGGGACACCACTATGGCTACACCTTC. The V call is TRBV5-1, the J call TRBJ1-2; tentatively, D is TRBD1 (6 bases). The CDR3 is made up of 13 amino acids. Between the trimmed V and J ends, which lost 4 bases and 3 bases, there was a span of 10 bases. Germline V gene lookup returns CDR1 SGHRS and CDR2 YFSETQ.

CDR3 protein: CASSMGGDPSYEQYF. The CDR3 bases are TGTGCCAGTAGTATGGGGGGGGACCCCTCCTACGAGCAGTACTTC. The V gene is TRBV19, the J gene TRBJ2-7; 7 nucleotides align to TRBD2. Germline V lookup: CDR1 LNHDA, CDR2 SQIVND (reference sequence). With V trimmed by 3 bases and J by 0 bases, 5 bases remained unmatched. The CDR3 spans 15 residues.

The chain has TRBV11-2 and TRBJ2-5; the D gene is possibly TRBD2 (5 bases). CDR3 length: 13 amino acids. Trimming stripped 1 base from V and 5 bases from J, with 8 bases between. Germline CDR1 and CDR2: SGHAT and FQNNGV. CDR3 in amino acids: CASSLGGSETQYF. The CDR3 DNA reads TGTGCCAGCAGCTTAGGTGGGAGTGAGACCCAGTACTTC.

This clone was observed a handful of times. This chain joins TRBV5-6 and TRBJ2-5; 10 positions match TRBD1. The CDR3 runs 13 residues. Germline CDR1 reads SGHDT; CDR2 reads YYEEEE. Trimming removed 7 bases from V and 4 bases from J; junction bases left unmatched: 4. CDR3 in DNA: TGTGCCAGCGCTGACAGGGGGCGAGAGACCCAGTACTTC. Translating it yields CASADRGRETQYF.

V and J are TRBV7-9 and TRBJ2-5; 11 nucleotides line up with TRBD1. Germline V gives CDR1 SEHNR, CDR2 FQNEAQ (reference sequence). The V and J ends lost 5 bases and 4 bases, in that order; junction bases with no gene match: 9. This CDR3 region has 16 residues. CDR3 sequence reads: CASSPWGGTGGETQYF. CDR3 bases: TGTGCCAGCAGCCCATGGGGCGGGACAGGGGGAGAGACCCAGTACTTC.

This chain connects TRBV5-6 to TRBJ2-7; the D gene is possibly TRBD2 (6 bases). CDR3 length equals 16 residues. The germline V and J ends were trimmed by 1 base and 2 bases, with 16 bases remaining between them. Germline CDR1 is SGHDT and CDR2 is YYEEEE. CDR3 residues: CASSLRFSGNTYEQYF. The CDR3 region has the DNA TGTGCCAGCAGCTTGAGGTTTAGCGGCAATACCTACGAGCAGTACTTC.

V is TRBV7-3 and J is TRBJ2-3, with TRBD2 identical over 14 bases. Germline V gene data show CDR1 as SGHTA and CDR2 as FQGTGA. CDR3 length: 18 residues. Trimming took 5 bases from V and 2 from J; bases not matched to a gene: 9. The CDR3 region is CASSRRGLAGVNTDTQYF. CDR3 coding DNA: TGTGCCAGCAGCCGCCGGGGACTAGCGGGAGTGAACACAGATACGCAGTATTTT.

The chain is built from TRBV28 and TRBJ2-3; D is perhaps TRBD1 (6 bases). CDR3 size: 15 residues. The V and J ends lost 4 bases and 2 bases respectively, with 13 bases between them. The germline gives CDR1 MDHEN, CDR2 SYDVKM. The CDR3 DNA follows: TGTGCCAGCAGTTCGCTCCGGGACACCACAGATACGCAGTATTTT. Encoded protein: CASSSLRDTTDTQYF.

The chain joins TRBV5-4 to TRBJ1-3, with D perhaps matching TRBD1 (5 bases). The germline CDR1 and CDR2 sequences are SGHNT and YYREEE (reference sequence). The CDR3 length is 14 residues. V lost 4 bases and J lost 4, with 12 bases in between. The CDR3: CASSRGGSGNTIYF. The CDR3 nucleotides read TGTGCCAGCAGCCGGGGGGGGTCCGGAAACACCATATATTTT.

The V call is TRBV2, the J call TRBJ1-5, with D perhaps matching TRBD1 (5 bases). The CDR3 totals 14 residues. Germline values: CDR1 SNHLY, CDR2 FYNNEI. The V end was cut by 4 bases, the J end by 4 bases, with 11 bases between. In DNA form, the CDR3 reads TGTGCCAGCAGTGTCAGGGAAAGGAATCAGCCCCAGCATTTT. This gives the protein CASSVRERNQPQHF.

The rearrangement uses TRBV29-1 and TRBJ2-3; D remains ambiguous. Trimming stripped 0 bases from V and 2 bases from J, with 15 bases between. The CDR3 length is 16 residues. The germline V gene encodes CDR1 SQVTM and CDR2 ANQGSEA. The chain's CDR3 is CSVEDRKFGFTDTQYF. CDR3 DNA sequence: TGCAGCGTTGAAGATCGTAAGTTCGGGTTCACAGATACGCAGTATTTT.

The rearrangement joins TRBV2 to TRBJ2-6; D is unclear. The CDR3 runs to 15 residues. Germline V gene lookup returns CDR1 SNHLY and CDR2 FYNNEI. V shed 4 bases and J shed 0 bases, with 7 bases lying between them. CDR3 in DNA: TGTGCCAGCAGTGTCTCGGGCTCTGGGGCCAACGTCCTGACTTTC. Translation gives CASSVSGSGANVLTF.